This T cell receptor beta chain was captured in a study of Ad26.COV2.S vaccination and SARS-CoV-2 variants. The assay was immunoSEQ multiplex PCR, and TCRdb's table has in-frame clones only and misses some. The sample yields about 480,000 clones, roughly 85% seen once. About this clone itself: Antigen unknown.

Overall study results and limits: Recipients of either vaccine or placebo displayed similar breadth of non-spike TCRs.

Treatment indicated: roughly 18 received Ad26.COV2.S at low or high dose, single or two shots; about 5 received placebo; per-sample allocation not given. Sampling was performed 63 days after the first vaccine or placebo injection. V lost 3 bases and J lost 1, with 13 bases in between. Germline values: CDR1 DFQATT, CDR2 SNEGSKA (reference sequence). The CDR3 extends over 15 amino acids. Here the sequenced sample was peripheral blood, taken in a trial of Ad26.COV2.S vaccine versus placebo. The chain combines TRBV20-1 with TRBJ1-5; the D gene is possibly TRBD1 (5 bases). This sequence originates from a person aged 18-60 years who received the Ad26.COV2.S COVID-19 vaccine or a placebo. The CDR3, as DNA: TGCAGTGCTAGTGTAGGCTGGGGGAGCAATCAGCCCCAGCATTTT. It encodes CSASVGWGSNQPQHF.